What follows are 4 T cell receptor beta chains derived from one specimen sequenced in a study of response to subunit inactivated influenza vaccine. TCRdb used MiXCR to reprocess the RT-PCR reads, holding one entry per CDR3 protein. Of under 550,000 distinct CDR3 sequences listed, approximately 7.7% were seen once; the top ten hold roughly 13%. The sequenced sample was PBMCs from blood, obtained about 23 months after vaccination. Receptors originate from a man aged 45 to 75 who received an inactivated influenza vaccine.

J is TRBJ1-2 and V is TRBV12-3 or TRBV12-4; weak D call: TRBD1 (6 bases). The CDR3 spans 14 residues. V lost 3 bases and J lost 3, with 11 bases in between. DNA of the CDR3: TGTGCCAGCAGTTTGACAGGACCATACTATGGCTACACCTTC. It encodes CASSLTGPYYGYTF.

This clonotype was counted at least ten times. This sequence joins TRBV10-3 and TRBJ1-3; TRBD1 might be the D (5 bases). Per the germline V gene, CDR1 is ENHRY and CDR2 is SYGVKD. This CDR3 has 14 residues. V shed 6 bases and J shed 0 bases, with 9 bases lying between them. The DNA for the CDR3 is TGTGCCATCAGCCAGGGCCCCTCTGGAAACACCATATATTTT. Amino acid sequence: CAISQGPSGNTIYF.

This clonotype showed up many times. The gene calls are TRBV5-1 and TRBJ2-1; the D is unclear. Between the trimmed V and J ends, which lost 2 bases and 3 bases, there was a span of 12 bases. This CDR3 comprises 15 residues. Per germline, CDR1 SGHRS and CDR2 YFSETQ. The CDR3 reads CASSLFTEGYNEQFF. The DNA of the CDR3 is TGCGCCAGCAGCTTATTCACCGAAGGCTACAATGAGCAGTTCTTC.

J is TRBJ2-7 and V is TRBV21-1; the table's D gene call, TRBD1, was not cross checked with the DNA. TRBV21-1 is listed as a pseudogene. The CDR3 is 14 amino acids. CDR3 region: CASSNGRGRGEQYF. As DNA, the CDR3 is TGTGCCAGCAGCAACGGTCGAGGCCGGGGCGAGCAGTACTTC.